This is a list of T cell receptor beta chains from one sample in a study of blood T cell repertoires in COVID-19. Repertoires were generated with immunoSEQ multiplex PCR, while TCRdb's copy carries only in-frame clones and drops some. This sample has 80,000 or so clones; roughly four fifths occur once, and the top ten carry roughly 9%. The sample was peripheral blood. These receptors all come from a human donor in a cohort sampled during active COVID-19. Both conserved end residues are part of each CDR3. A D gene is named only where the DNA matches it firmly. Size is stated for part of the rows, as once, few or many counts, or as a class when the clone is expanded.

size: -
V: TRBV19
D: -
J: TRBJ2-6
DNA: TGTGCCAGTAGTTCCAGGGTACCTGGGGCCAACGTCCTGACTTTC
CDR3: CASSSRVPGANVLTF

size: -
V: TRBV15
D: TRBD2
J: TRBJ2-3
DNA: TGTGCCACCAGCAGAGATTACCTTGCGAGCGGGGCCTCTAGCACAGATACGCAGTATTTT
CDR3: CATSRDYLASGASSTDTQYF

size: -
V: TRBV30
D: -
J: TRBJ1-1
DNA: TGTGCCTGGGGGGCGGGGGGCGGTCAGAGGGCTGAAGCTTTCTTT
CDR3: CAWGAGGGQRAEAFF

size: -
V: TRBV19
D: -
J: TRBJ1-5
DNA: TGTGCTACAGCCGGGGGTCGGAATCAGCCCCAGCATTTT
CDR3: CATAGGRNQPQHF

size: -
V: TRBV7-8
D: -
J: TRBJ2-3
DNA: TGTGCCAGCAGCTTAGGTGACGGGAAGGGAGATACGCAGTATTTT
CDR3: CASSLGDGKGDTQYF

size: -
V: TRBV7-2
D: TRBD1
J: TRBJ1-6
DNA: TGTGCCAGCAGCCCCGAAGGGACAGGAGGAGGCTCACCCCTCCACTTT
CDR3: CASSPEGTGGGSPLHF

size: -
V: TRBV10-3
D: -
J: TRBJ1-5
DNA: TGTGCCATCAGTGACCAGGGACGGGAGCAGCCCCAGCATTTT
CDR3: CAISDQGREQPQHF

size: -
V: TRBV4-2
D: -
J: TRBJ2-7
DNA: TGTGCCAGCAGCCATGGGGCAGGTGACGGAAGGCCCCTGTCCTACGAGCAGTACTTC
CDR3: CASSHGAGDGRPLSYEQYF

size: -
V: TRBV7-9
D: -
J: TRBJ1-5
DNA: TGTGCCAGCAGCTTAGGAAAGGGGCAGCCCCAGCATTTT
CDR3: CASSLGKGQPQHF

size: -
V: TRBV9
D: TRBD2
J: TRBJ2-7
DNA: TGTGCCAGCAGCGTAGGACTAGCGGGCTACGAGCAGTACTTC
CDR3: CASSVGLAGYEQYF

size: -
V: TRBV11-3
D: -
J: TRBJ2-7
DNA: TGTGCCAGCAGCTTAGAAGCCTCCTTCGAGCAGTACTTC
CDR3: CASSLEASFEQYF

size: -
V: TRBV24-1
D: TRBD2
J: TRBJ2-1
DNA: TGTGCCACCAGTGATCCGACTAGCGGATCCTACAATGAGCAGTTCTTC
CDR3: CATSDPTSGSYNEQFF

size: -
V: TRBV5-1
D: -
J: TRBJ2-4
DNA: TGCGCCAGCAGCAGCCAGGGTGGCAAAAACATTCAGTACTTC
CDR3: CASSSQGGKNIQYF

size: few
V: TRBV18
D: TRBD2
J: TRBJ2-1
DNA: TGTGCCAGCTCACCGTCTAGCGGTTACAATGAGCAGTTCTTC
CDR3: CASSPSSGYNEQFF

size: few
V: TRBV4-1
D: -
J: TRBJ1-6
DNA: TGCGCCAGCAGCCAAGATAAGGGGCTTGCCTATAATTCACCCCTCCACTTT
CDR3: CASSQDKGLAYNSPLHF

size: -
V: TRBV18
D: TRBD1
J: TRBJ1-1
DNA: TGTGCCAGCTCACCAACAGGGGGCAACACTGAAGCTTTCTTT
CDR3: CASSPTGGNTEAFF

size: -
V: TRBV9
D: -
J: TRBJ2-7
DNA: TGTGCCAGCAGCCCCCCCTCCGACGAGACTAGCTACGAGCAGTACTTC
CDR3: CASSPPSDETSYEQYF

size: -
V: TRBV3-1/TRBV3-2
D: -
J: TRBJ2-3
DNA: TGTGCCAGCAGCCAAGGACGGGGAACAACGCAGTATTTT
CDR3: CASSQGRGTTQYF

size: once
V: TRBV4-2
D: TRBD2
J: TRBJ2-3
DNA: TGTGCCAGCAGCCAGGAGGGAGGGAGGGGCACAGATACGCAGTATTTT
CDR3: CASSQEGGRGTDTQYF

size: -
V: TRBV6-5
D: TRBD2
J: TRBJ2-5
DNA: TGTGCCAGCAACCGGGGGGTAGGGGAGACCCAGTACTTC
CDR3: CASNRGVGETQYF

size: -
V: TRBV28
D: -
J: TRBJ1-2
DNA: TGTGCCAGCAGTCCGCCTTCGGGGGGGCGCGATGGCTACACCTTC
CDR3: CASSPPSGGRDGYTF

size: -
V: TRBV7-3
D: -
J: TRBJ2-1
DNA: TGTGCCAGCAGCTTAACTAGCTACCAGAGCTCCTACAATGAGCAGTTCTTC
CDR3: CASSLTSYQSSYNEQFF

size: -
V: TRBV5-1
D: -
J: TRBJ2-5
DNA: TGCGCCAGCAGCCTACAAGAGACCCAGTACTTC
CDR3: CASSLQETQYF

size: -
V: TRBV7-2
D: TRBD1
J: TRBJ1-5
DNA: TGTGCCAGCAGCTTGGGACAGTCCCCCCAGCATTTT
CDR3: CASSLGQSPQHF

size: -
V: TRBV24-1
D: -
J: TRBJ1-4
DNA: TGTGCCACCAGTGATTTAGGGCAGGGCTTGGCTAATGAAAAACTGTTTTTT
CDR3: CATSDLGQGLANEKLFF

size: -
V: TRBV24-1
D: TRBD1
J: TRBJ1-4
DNA: TGTGCCACCAGTGACCCACAGGGGGGGAGTGAAAAACTGTTTTTT
CDR3: CATSDPQGGSEKLFF

size: -
V: TRBV28
D: TRBD1
J: TRBJ1-4
DNA: TGTGCCAGCAGCCTCGGGGGACAGGGGGATGAAAAACTGTTTTTT
CDR3: CASSLGGQGDEKLFF

size: -
V: TRBV27
D: -
J: TRBJ2-7
DNA: TGTGCCAGCAGTCCAGCGGCCCGGGTTAACGAGCAGTACTTC
CDR3: CASSPAARVNEQYF

size: -
V: TRBV6-5
D: TRBD1
J: TRBJ1-2
DNA: TGTGCCAGCAGACCCACAGGGGAAGGTCATGGCTACACCTTC
CDR3: CASRPTGEGHGYTF

size: -
V: TRBV18
D: TRBD2
J: TRBJ2-5
DNA: TGTGCCAGCTCACCAGGCGGGACTAGCGCCCAAGAGACCCAGTACTTC
CDR3: CASSPGGTSAQETQYF

size: -
V: TRBV24-1
D: TRBD1
J: TRBJ1-2
DNA: TGTGCCACCAGTGATCGTGGGACAGGGGGCTATGGCTACACCTTC
CDR3: CATSDRGTGGYGYTF

size: -
V: TRBV21-1
D: -
J: TRBJ1-5
DNA: TGTGCCAGACCGTCGACGGAAAGTTTTAATTGGGAGGGGAGTAATGATCAGCCCCAGCATTTT
CDR3: CARPSTESFNWEGSNDQPQHF

size: -
V: TRBV28
D: TRBD1
J: TRBJ2-7
DNA: TGTGCCAGCAGCACAGGACAGGGGGGCCTTAGGGGATACTACGAGCAGTACTTC
CDR3: CASSTGQGGLRGYYEQYF

size: -
V: TRBV19
D: -
J: TRBJ2-1
DNA: TGTGCCAGTAGTATAGATCCCGACAGGAGCAATGAGCAGTTCTTC
CDR3: CASSIDPDRSNEQFF

size: -
V: TRBV6-6
D: TRBD1
J: TRBJ2-2
DNA: TGTGCCAGCAGTGTGGGACAGGGTCCCGGGGAGCTGTTTTTT
CDR3: CASSVGQGPGELFF

size: -
V: TRBV25-1
D: -
J: TRBJ1-2
DNA: TGTGCCAGCAGTGCCCAGACAGGTTACTATGGCTACACCTTC
CDR3: CASSAQTGYYGYTF

size: -
V: TRBV11-3
D: TRBD1
J: TRBJ2-2
DNA: TGTGCCAGCAGCTTAACAGGGGGAGGCACCGGGGAGCTGTTTTTT
CDR3: CASSLTGGGTGELFF

size: few
V: TRBV18
D: -
J: TRBJ1-5
DNA: TGTGCCAGCTCACCACCGAGAGGGCCGGGCAGCAATCAGCCCCAGCATTTT
CDR3: CASSPPRGPGSNQPQHF

size: -
V: TRBV30
D: -
J: TRBJ1-6
DNA: TGTGCCTGGAGTGAAGCCGGGAATTCACCCCTCCACTTT
CDR3: CAWSEAGNSPLHF

size: -
V: TRBV14
D: TRBD1
J: TRBJ2-1
DNA: TGTGCCAGCAGCCATTTTGACAGGGTCTACAATGAGCAGTTCTTC
CDR3: CASSHFDRVYNEQFF